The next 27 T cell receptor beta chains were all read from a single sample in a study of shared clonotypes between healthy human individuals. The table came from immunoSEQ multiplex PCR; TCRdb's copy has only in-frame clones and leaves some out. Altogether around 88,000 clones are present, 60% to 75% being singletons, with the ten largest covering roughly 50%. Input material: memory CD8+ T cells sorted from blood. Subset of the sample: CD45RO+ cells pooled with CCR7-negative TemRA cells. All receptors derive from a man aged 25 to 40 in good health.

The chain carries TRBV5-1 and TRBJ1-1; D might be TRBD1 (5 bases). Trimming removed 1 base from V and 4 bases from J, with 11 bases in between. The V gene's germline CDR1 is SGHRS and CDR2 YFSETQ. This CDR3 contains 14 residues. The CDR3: CASSLSGGGTEAFF. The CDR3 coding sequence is TGCGCCAGCAGCTTGTCGGGGGGAGGCACTGAAGCTTTCTTT. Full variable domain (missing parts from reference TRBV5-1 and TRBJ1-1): KAGVTQTPRYLIKTRGQQVTLSCSPISGHRSVSWYQQTPGQGLQFLFEYFSETQRNKGNFPGRFSGRQFSNSRSEMNVSTLELGDSALYLCASSLSGGGTEAFFGQGTRLTVV.

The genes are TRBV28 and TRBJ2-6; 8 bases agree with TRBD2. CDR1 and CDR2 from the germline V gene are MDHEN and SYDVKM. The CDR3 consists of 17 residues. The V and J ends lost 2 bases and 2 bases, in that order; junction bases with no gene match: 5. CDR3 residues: CASSLTTSAAGANVLTF. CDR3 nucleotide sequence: TGTGCCAGCAGTTTAACGACTAGCGCAGCTGGGGCCAACGTCCTGACTTTC. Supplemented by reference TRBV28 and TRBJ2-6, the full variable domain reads DVKVTQSSRYLVKRTGEKVFLECVQDMDHENMFWYRQDPGLGLRLIYFSYDVKMKEKGDIPEGYSVSREKKERFSLILESASTNQTSMYLCASSLTTSAAGANVLTFGAGSRLTVL.

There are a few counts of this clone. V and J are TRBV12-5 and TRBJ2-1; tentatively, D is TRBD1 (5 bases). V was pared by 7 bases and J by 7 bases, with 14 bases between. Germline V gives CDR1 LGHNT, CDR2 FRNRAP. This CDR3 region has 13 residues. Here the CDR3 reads CASAQGPKNEQFF. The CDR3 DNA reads TGTGCTAGTGCCCAGGGTCCTAAAAATGAGCAGTTCTTC.

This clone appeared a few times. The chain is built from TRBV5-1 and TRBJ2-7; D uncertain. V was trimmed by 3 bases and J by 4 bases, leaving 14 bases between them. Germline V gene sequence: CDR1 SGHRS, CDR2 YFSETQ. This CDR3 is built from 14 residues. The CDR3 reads CASSSEKLGYEQYF. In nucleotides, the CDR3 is TGCGCCAGCAGCTCGGAAAAACTTGGTTACGAGCAGTACTTC.

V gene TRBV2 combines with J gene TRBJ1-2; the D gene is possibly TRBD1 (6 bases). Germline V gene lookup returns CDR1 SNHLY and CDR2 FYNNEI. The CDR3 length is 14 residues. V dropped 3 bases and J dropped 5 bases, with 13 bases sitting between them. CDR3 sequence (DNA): TGTGCCAGCAGTGACAAACAGGGAGGGTATGGCTACACCTTC. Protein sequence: CASSDKQGGYGYTF.

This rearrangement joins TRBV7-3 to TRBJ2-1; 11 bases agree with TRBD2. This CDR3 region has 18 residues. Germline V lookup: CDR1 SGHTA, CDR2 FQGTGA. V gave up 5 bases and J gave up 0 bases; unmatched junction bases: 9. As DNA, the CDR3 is TGTGCCAGCAGCCCCCGGACTAGCGGGCGGAGCTCCTACAATGAGCAGTTCTTC. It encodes CASSPRTSGRSSYNEQFF.

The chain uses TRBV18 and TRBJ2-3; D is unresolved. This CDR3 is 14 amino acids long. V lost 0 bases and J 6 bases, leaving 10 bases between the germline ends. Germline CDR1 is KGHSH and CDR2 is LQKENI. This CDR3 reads CASSPPRTWDTQYF. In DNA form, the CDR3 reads TGTGCCAGCTCACCACCCAGGACCTGGGATACGCAGTATTTT.

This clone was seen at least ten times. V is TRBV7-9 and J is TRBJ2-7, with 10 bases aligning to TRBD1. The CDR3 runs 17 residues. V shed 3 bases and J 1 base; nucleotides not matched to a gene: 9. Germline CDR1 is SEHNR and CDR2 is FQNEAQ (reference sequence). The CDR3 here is CASSFADGQGESYEQYF. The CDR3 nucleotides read TGTGCCAGCAGCTTCGCAGACGGACAGGGGGAGTCCTACGAGCAGTACTTC.

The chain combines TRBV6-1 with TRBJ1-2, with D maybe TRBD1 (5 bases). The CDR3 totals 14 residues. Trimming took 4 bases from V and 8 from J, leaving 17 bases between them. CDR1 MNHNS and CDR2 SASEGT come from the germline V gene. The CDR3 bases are TGTGCCAGCAGTGTGGCGCCCGGGGGTCCCGGCTACACCTTC. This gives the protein CASSVAPGGPGYTF.

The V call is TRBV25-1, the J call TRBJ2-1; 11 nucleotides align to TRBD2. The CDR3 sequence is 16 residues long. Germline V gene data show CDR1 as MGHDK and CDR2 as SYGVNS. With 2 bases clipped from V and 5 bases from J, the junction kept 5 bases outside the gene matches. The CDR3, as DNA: TGTGCCAGCAGTGAAAATGGGACTAGCGGAAACAATGAGCAGTTCTTC. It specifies CASSENGTSGNNEQFF.

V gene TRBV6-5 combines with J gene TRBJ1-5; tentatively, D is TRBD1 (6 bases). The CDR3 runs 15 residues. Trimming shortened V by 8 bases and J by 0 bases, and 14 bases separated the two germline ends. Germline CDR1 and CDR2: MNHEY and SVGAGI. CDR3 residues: CASGRTADSNQPQHF. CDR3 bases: TGTGCCAGCGGTCGGACAGCCGATAGCAATCAGCCCCAGCATTTT.

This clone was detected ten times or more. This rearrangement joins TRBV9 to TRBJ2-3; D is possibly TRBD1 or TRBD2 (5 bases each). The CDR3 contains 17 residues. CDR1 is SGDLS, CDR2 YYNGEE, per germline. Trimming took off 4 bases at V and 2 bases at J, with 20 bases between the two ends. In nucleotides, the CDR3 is TGTGCCAGCAGCATCCGGGACGTAGCGTCCCTCACAGATACGCAGTATTTT. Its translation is CASSIRDVASLTDTQYF.

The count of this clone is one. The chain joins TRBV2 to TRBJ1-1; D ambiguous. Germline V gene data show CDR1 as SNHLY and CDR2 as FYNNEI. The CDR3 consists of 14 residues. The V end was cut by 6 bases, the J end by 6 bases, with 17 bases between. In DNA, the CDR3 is TGTGCCAGCAGGCTTACCGGGTTCGAGGCTGAAGCTTTCTTT. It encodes CASRLTGFEAEAFF.

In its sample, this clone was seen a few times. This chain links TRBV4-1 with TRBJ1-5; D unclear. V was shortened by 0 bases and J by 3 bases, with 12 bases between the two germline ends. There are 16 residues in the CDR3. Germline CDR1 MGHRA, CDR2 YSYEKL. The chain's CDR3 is CASSQEAGIYNQPQHF. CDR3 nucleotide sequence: TGCGCCAGCAGCCAAGAAGCGGGGATCTACAATCAGCCCCAGCATTTT.

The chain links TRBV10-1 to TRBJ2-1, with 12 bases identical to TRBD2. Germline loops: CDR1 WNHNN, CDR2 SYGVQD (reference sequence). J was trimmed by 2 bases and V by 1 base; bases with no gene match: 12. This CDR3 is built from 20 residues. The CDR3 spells CASSEWLLTSGSRTYNEQFF. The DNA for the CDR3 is TGCGCCAGCAGTGAGTGGCTATTGACTAGCGGGAGTAGGACCTACAATGAGCAGTTCTTC.

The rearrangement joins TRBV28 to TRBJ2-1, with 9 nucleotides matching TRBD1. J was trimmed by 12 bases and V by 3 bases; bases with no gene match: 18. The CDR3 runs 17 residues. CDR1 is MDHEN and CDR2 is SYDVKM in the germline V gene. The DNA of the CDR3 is TGTGCCAGCAGTTTTGGCCTAAGGGACAGGGATCCCTATTGGCAGTTCTTC. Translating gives CASSFGLRDRDPYWQFF.

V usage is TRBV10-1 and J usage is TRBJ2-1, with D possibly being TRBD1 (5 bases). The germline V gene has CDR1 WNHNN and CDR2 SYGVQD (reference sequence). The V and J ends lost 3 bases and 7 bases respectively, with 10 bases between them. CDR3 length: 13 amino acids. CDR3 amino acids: CASSDSGRNEQFF. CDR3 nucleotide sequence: TGCGCCAGCAGTGATTCAGGGCGGAATGAGCAGTTCTTC.

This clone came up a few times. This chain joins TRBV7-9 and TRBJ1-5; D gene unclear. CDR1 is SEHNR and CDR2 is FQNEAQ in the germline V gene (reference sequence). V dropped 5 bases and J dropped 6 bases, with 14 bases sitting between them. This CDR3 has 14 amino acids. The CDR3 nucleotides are TGTGCCAGCAGCCGCCCTGGGTTCGGTCAGCCCCAGCATTTT. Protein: CASSRPGFGQPQHF.

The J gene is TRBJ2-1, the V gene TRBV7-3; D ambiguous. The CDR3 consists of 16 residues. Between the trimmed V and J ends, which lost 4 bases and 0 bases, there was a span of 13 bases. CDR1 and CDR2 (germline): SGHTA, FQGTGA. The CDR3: CASSSRSSSSYNEQFF. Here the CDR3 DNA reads TGTGCCAGCAGCTCTAGGTCTTCAAGCTCCTACAATGAGCAGTTCTTC.

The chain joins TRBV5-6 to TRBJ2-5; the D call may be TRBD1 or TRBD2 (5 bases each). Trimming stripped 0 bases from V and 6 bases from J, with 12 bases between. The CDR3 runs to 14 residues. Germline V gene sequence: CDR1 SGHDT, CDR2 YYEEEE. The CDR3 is CASSLGWDRQTQYF. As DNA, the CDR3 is TGTGCCAGCAGCTTGGGATGGGACCGCCAGACCCAGTACTTC. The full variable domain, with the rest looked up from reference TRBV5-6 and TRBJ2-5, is DAGVTQSPTHLIKTRGQQVTLRCSPKSGHDTVSWYQQALGQGPQFIFQYYEEEERQRGNFPDRFSGHQFPNYSSELNVNALLLGDSALYLCASSLGWDRQTQYFGPGTRLLVL.

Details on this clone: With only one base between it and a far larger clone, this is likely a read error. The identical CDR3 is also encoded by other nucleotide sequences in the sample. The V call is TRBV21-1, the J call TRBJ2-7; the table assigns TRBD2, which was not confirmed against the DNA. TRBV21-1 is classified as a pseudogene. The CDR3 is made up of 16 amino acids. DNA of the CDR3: TGTGCCAGCAGCCTATTACCGGGGGGTAATGACTACGAGCAATACTTC. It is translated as CASSLLPGGNDYEQYF.

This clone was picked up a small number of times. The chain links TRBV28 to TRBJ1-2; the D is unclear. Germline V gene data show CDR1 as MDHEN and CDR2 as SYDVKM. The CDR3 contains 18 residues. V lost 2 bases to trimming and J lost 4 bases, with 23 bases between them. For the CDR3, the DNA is TGTGCCAGCAGTTTACTCTCATGGGGTTACAAGCCACCCTATGGCTACACCTTC. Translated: CASSLLSWGYKPPYGYTF.

DNA of the CDR3: TGTGCCAGCAGTGAAGCCGAGGGTACTGGAAACACCATATATTTT. It specifies CASSEAEGTGNTIYF. This chain joins TRBV6-1 and TRBJ1-3; D is ambiguous. CDR1 is MNHNS and CDR2 is SASEGT in the germline V gene. The V and J ends lost 0 bases and 2 bases respectively, with 8 bases between them. The length of the CDR3 is 15 residues.

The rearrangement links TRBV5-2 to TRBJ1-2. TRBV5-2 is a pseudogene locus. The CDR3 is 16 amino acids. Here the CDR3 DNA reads TGTGCCAGCAAGGCTCCTGGAGTACGAAAGACCTATGGCTACACCTTC. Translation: CASKAPGVRKTYGYTF.

CDR3 coding DNA: TGTGCCAGCAGCTTGGACGGGACGGCGCACTATGGCTACACCTTC. Translating gives CASSLDGTAHYGYTF. The chain links TRBV5-4 to TRBJ1-2; the D gene is possibly TRBD1 (5 bases). CDR3 length equals 15 residues. The germline gives CDR1 SGHNT, CDR2 YYREEE (reference sequence). The germline V and J ends were trimmed by 0 bases and 3 bases, with 12 bases remaining between them.

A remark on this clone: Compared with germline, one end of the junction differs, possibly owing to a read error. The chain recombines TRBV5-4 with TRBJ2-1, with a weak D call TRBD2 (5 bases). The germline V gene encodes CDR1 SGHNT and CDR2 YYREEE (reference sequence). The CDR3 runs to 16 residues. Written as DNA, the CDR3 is TGCGCCAGCAGCCAAGGTGTAAGCGGTTCCTACAATGAGCAGTTCTTC. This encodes CASSQGVSGSYNEQFF.

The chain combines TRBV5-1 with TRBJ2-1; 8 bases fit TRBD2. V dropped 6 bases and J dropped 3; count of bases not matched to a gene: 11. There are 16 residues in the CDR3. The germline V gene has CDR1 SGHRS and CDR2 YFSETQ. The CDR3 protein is CASTPVEREFYNEQFF. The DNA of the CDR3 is TGCGCCAGCACCCCGGTGGAGCGGGAGTTCTACAATGAGCAGTTCTTC.